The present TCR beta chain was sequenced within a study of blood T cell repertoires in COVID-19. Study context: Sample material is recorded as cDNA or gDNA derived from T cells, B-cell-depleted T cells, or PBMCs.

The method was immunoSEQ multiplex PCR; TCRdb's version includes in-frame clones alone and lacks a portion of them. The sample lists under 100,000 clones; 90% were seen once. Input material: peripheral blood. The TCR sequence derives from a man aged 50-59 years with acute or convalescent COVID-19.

In nucleotides, the CDR3 is TGTGCCAGCCAGGGACAGAGGCACTATGGCTACACCTTC. This encodes CASQGQRHYGYTF. This chain joins TRBV12-3 or TRBV12-4 and TRBJ1-2, with 7 bases that match TRBD1. The V gene end was trimmed by 8 bases and the J gene end by 3 bases; junction bases not matched to a gene: 6. The CDR3 length is 13 residues.